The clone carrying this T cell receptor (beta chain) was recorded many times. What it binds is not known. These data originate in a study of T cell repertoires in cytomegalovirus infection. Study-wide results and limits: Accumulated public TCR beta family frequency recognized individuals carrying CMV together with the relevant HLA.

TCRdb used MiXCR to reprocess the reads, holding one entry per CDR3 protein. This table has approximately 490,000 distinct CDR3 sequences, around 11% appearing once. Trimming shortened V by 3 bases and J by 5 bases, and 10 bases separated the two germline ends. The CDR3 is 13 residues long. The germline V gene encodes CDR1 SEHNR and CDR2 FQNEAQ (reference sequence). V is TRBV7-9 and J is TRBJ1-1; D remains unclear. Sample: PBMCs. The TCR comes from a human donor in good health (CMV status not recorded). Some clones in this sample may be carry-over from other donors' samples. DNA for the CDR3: TGTGCCAGCAGCTTCATAGGGAGGACTGAAGCTTTCTTT. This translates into CASSFIGRTEAFF.